These 19 T cell receptor beta chains came from one sample sequenced in a study of persistence of HIV-infected CD4 T cells. Lysates of CMV-infected fibroblasts at 9.5 to 10 ug/mL stimulated these cells. Sorting of responding CD4+ T cells relied on upregulated CD40 ligand together with CD69. Antigen specificity for these receptors is unknown. This was the immunoSEQ version 4 assay in survey mode. Sequencing used immunoSEQ multiplex PCR; TCRdb keeps in-frame clones, though not all of them. The repertoire holds 6,000 to 8,500 clones, with roughly three quarters as singletons. Source: CD4+ T cells sorted from PBMCs after roughly 19-hour stimulation, taken from a patient who received antiretroviral therapy. The receptors here all came from an adult woman with HIV who was CMV-seropositive.

The chain couples TRBV2 to TRBJ2-1, with TRBD1 identical over 10 bases. V lost 5 bases and J lost 6; bases outside the gene matches: 4. From germline, CDR1 is SNHLY and CDR2 FYNNEI. The CDR3 sequence is 14 residues long. The chain's CDR3 is CASSWGQGSNEQFF. The DNA for the CDR3 is TGTGCCAGCAGTTGGGGACAGGGGAGCAATGAGCAGTTCTTC.

The chain carries TRBV23-1 and TRBJ1-2; no firm D call. TRBV23-1 has ORF status, its function being uncertain. The V end lost 2 bases, the J end lost 1 base, and 5 bases lay between the germline ends. The CDR3 spans 13 residues. CDR3 DNA sequence: TGCGCCAGCAGTCAAACGGATAACTATGGCTACACCTTC. Amino acid sequence: CASSQTDNYGYTF.

This clone was observed a handful of times. The chain links TRBV5-5 to TRBJ1-1; D remains unclear. Germline V gives CDR1 SGHKS, CDR2 YYEKEE (reference sequence). There are 12 residues in the CDR3. V lost 3 bases, J lost 6 bases, and 9 bases lay in between. This CDR3 is CASSSEQAEAFF. As DNA, the CDR3 is TGTGCCAGCAGCTCCGAACAAGCTGAAGCTTTCTTT. Full variable domain (rest looked up from reference TRBV5-5 and TRBJ1-1): DAGVTQSPTHLIKTRGQQVTLRCSPISGHKSVSWYQQVLGQGPQFIFQYYEKEERGRGNFPDRFSARQFPNYSSELNVNALLLGDSALYLCASSSEQAEAFFGQGTRLTVV.

This clone showed up just a few times. The chain employs TRBV19 and TRBJ2-5; TRBD1 might be the D (8 bases). The V end was cut by 6 bases, the J end by 2 bases, with 16 bases between. This CDR3 is 15 amino acids long. Per germline, CDR1 LNHDA and CDR2 SQIVND (reference sequence). CDR3 nucleotide sequence: TGTGCCAGTAGCGTACAGGGGGGGATTCAAGAGACCCAGTACTTC. It specifies CASSVQGGIQETQYF.

This sequence joins TRBV12-3 or TRBV12-4 and TRBJ1-2, with D unclear. This CDR3 has 13 amino acids. The V end lost 7 bases, the J end lost 6 bases, and 15 bases lay between the germline ends. This chain's CDR3 is CASTSRGTHGYTF. The CDR3, as DNA: TGTGCCAGCACCTCCAGAGGTACTCATGGCTACACCTTC.

This clone has just a few counts. The rearrangement uses TRBV6-1 and TRBJ1-1; 9 nucleotides align to TRBD1. This CDR3 comprises 17 residues. With V trimmed by 4 bases and J by 3 bases, 12 bases remained unmatched. The germline gives CDR1 MNHNS, CDR2 SASEGT. The CDR3 coding sequence is TGTGCCAGCAGTGTCCGATCCCTAGGACAGGGGTACACTGAAGCTTTCTTT. This gives the protein CASSVRSLGQGYTEAFF.

The chain combines TRBV10-3 with TRBJ1-2; 7 bases are shared with TRBD1. In germline, CDR1 is ENHRY, CDR2 SYGVKD. The V and J ends lost 3 bases and 3 bases, in that order; junction bases with no gene match: 1. CDR3 length: 13 residues. CDR3 residues: CAISDGQDYGYTF. CDR3 sequence (DNA): TGTGCCATCAGTGATGGACAGGACTATGGCTACACCTTC.

This chain connects TRBV2 to TRBJ1-5; D remains ambiguous. V was trimmed by 2 bases and J by 4 bases, leaving 9 bases between them. This CDR3 has 14 amino acids. Germline CDR1 is SNHLY and CDR2 is FYNNEI. CDR3 region: CASSEQTLNQPQHF. CDR3 DNA sequence: TGTGCCAGCAGTGAACAGACTCTAAATCAGCCCCAGCATTTT. The complete variable domain, with remaining parts taken from reference TRBV2 and TRBJ1-5, reads EPEVTQTPSHQVTQMGQEVILRCVPISNHLYFYWYRQILGQKVEFLVSFYNNEISEKSEIFDDQFSVERPDGSNFTLKIRSTKLEDSAMYFCASSEQTLNQPQHFGDGTRLSIL.

The genes are TRBV29-1 and TRBJ1-2; D is unresolved. The CDR3 is 14 amino acids. Trimming cost V 1 base and J 7 bases, with 16 bases left between them. Germline assignment: CDR1 SQVTM and CDR2 ANQGSEA. The CDR3, as DNA: TGCAGCGTTGAAGTCCTGTCTCGGGCGGGTGGCTACACCTTC. Translating it yields CSVEVLSRAGGYTF.

This sequence joins TRBV30 and TRBJ2-5, with 7 positions matching TRBD1. The V gene end was trimmed by 2 bases and the J gene end by 5 bases; junction bases not matched to a gene: 8. Germline V lookup: CDR1 GTSNPN, CDR2 SVGIG (reference sequence). The CDR3 extends over 14 amino acids. CDR3 DNA sequence: TGTGCCTGGAGTTGGGAGACAGGGCGCGAGACCCAGTACTTC. Protein: CAWSWETGRETQYF.

This clone has just a few counts. The chain employs TRBV4-3 and TRBJ1-1, with TRBD1 matching over 8 bases. CDR3 size: 15 residues. J was trimmed by 4 bases and V by 6 bases; bases with no gene match: 10. The germline V gene has CDR1 LGHNA and CDR2 YSLEER. This CDR3 reads CASSAGGFFSTEAFF. Here the CDR3 DNA reads TGCGCCAGCAGTGCAGGGGGCTTTTTCAGCACTGAAGCTTTCTTT.

V and J are TRBV6-5 and TRBJ1-6; a possible D gene is TRBD1 (5 bases). CDR1 is MNHEY, CDR2 SVGAGI, per germline. CDR3 length: 14 amino acids. Between the trimmed V and J ends, which lost 8 bases and 8 bases, there was a span of 16 bases. CDR3 coding DNA: TGTGCCAGCCAAAAAGACGGGACGGATTCACCCCTCCACTTT. Its protein product is CASQKDGTDSPLHF.

The chain is built from TRBV30 and TRBJ2-2, with 12 bases that match TRBD1. Germline lookup yields CDR1 GTSNPN and CDR2 SVGIG (reference sequence). The CDR3 is 14 residues long. This CDR3 is CALPGQGANGELFF. The CDR3 DNA sequence: TGTGCGCTTCCGGGACAGGGGGCCAACGGGGAGCTGTTTTTT.

The count of this clone is one. This sequence joins TRBV2 and TRBJ1-2; D is possibly TRBD1 (5 bases). The V and J ends lost 3 bases and 6 bases respectively, with 14 bases between them. Germline V CDR1 and CDR2: SNHLY, FYNNEI. This CDR3 comprises 14 residues. The CDR3 coding sequence is TGTGCCAGCAGTGATAGGAGACAGACTGATGGCTACACCTTC. Residues: CASSDRRQTDGYTF.

The rearrangement uses TRBV9 and TRBJ1-3, with unresolved D. This CDR3 spans 16 amino acids. Trimming removed 4 bases at V and 1 base at J, with 15 bases between. CDR1 and CDR2 (germline): SGDLS, YYNGEE. As DNA, the CDR3 is TGTGCCAGCAGCCCCACCGGAGGTGGTTCTGGAAACACCATATATTTT. Amino acid sequence: CASSPTGGGSGNTIYF.

This chain uses TRBV9 with TRBJ2-1; TRBD2 matches at 7 bases. V shed 0 bases, J shed 6 bases, and the junction held 6 bases outside the gene matches. The V gene's germline CDR1 is SGDLS and CDR2 YYNGEE. CDR3 size: 15 residues. CDR3 coding DNA: TGTGCCAGCAGCGTAGTGGGGGAGGGCCGCAATGAGCAGTTCTTC. Its translation: CASSVVGEGRNEQFF. The complete variable domain, with remaining parts taken from reference TRBV9 and TRBJ2-1, reads DSGVTQTPKHLITATGQRVTLRCSPRSGDLSVYWYQQSLDQGLQFLIQYYNGEERAKGNILERFSAQQFPDLHSELNLSSLELGDSALYFCASSVVGEGRNEQFFGPGTRLTVL.

This clone was counted once. The J gene is TRBJ2-5, the V gene TRBV9, with a tentative D call TRBD1 (6 bases). Trimming took 3 bases from V and 2 from J, leaving 11 bases between them. This CDR3 is 14 amino acids long. From germline, CDR1 is SGDLS and CDR2 YYNGEE. DNA for the CDR3: TGTGCCAGCAGCGCATCGGACAGACAAGAGACCCAGTACTTC. Protein: CASSASDRQETQYF.

The gene calls are TRBV19 and TRBJ1-1; 7 nucleotides line up with TRBD1. CDR1 LNHDA and CDR2 SQIVND come from the germline V gene (reference sequence). The CDR3 is 12 residues long. Trimming took 7 bases from V and 7 from J; bases not matched to a gene: 6. CDR3 in amino acids: CASTLGQSEAFF. The CDR3 coding sequence is TGTGCCAGTACCCTGGGACAGAGTGAAGCTTTCTTT.

This sequence joins TRBV28 and TRBJ2-7; 16 bases are a match to TRBD2. Germline CDR1 is MDHEN and CDR2 is SYDVKM. The CDR3 has 20 residues. The V gene end was trimmed by 1 base and the J gene end by 1 base; junction bases not matched to a gene: 10. The CDR3 reads CASSLSLRGLAGGPSYEQYF. For the CDR3, the DNA is TGTGCCAGCAGTTTATCACTTAGGGGACTAGCGGGAGGGCCTTCCTACGAGCAGTACTTC.